The clone carrying this T cell receptor (beta chain) was observed a few times. Its antigen is unidentified. This sample was taken from a study of T cells after yellow fever vaccination. One entry per CDR3 protein, called by TCRdb with MiXCR from the 5' RACE reads. The repertoire holds 300,000 or so distinct CDR3 sequences, with 10% to 15% as singletons. The germline V gene has CDR1 SNHLY and CDR2 FYNNEI. CDR3 length: 17 amino acids. V shed 4 bases, J shed 4 bases, and the junction held 8 bases outside the gene matches. Whole-study results and caveats: Subsequent booster samples again held most clones from primary vaccination (96% CD4, nearly 90% CD8). The secondary T-cell response peaked on day 5, not day 15, but was weaker. Any FACS-sorted repertoire could hold abundant clonotypes that contaminate it from the bulk population. Relatively few clonotypes were ones that appeared in both CD4 and CD8 compartments.

Source: CD4+ T cells sorted from PBMCs, taken 45 days after the yellow fever booster vaccination. The source of this sequence is a man aged 25-45 years who received the YFV17D yellow fever vaccine. The V call is TRBV2, the J call TRBJ2-7, with 15 bases identical to TRBD2. Here the CDR3 DNA reads TGTGCCAGCAGTGGGACTAGCGGGAGGGCCGATCGGTACGAGCAGTACTTC. Residues: CASSGTSGRADRYEQYF.